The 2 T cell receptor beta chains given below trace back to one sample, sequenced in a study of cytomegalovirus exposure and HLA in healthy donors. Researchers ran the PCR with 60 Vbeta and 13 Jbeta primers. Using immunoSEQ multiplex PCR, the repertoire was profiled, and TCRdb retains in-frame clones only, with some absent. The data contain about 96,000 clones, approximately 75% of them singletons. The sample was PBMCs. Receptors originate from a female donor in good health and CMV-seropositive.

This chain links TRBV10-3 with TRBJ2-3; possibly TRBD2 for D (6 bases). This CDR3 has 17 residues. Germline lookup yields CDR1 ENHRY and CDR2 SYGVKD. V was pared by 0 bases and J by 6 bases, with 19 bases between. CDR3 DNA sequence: TGTGCCATCAGTGAGTCGGGGCGGGACGGCTCAGGGGATACGCAGTATTTT. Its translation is CAISESGRDGSGDTQYF.

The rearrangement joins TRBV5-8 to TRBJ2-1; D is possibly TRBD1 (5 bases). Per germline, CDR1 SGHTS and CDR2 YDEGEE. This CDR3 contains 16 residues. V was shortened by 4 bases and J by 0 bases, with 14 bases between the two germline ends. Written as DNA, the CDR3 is TGTGCCAGCAGCCGGTCCAGGGCCTACTCCTACAATGAGCAGTTCTTC. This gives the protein CASSRSRAYSYNEQFF.